This paragraph covers one TCR beta chain sequence. Its cognate antigen is unknown. The sample belongs to a study of shared clonotypes between healthy human individuals. Terminally differentiated effector memory CD45RA+ cells were excluded from the naive CD8 cells, which were CD45RO-negative and positively selected for CCR7. Whole-study findings and limits: Blood was the only sampled material, and tissue repertoires likely differ. Relative to their counterparts shared across all four donors, non-shared clonotypes exhibited diminished generation probabilities.

Profiling relied on immunoSEQ multiplex PCR, and the TCRdb table lists in-frame clones only, not all of them. Of about 680,000 clones detected, approximately 90% appear once; the ten largest clones hold about a quarter. The CDR3 has 12 residues. Germline CDR1 KGHSH, CDR2 LQKENI. V lost 1 base, J lost 5 bases, and 4 bases lay in between. Source material: naive CD8+ T cells sorted from blood. V gene TRBV18 combines with J gene TRBJ2-3; no definite D call. The source is a man younger than 40 in good health. CDR3 region: CASSPRIDTQYF. In DNA, the CDR3 is TGTGCCAGCTCACCACGGATAGATACGCAGTATTTT. Full variable domain (outside the CDR3, taken from reference TRBV18 and TRBJ2-3): NAGVMQNPRHLVRRRGQEARLRCSPMKGHSHVYWYRQLPEEGLKFMVYLQKENIIDESGMPKERFSAEFPKEGPSILRIQQVVRGDSAAYFCASSPRIDTQYFGPGTRLTVL.